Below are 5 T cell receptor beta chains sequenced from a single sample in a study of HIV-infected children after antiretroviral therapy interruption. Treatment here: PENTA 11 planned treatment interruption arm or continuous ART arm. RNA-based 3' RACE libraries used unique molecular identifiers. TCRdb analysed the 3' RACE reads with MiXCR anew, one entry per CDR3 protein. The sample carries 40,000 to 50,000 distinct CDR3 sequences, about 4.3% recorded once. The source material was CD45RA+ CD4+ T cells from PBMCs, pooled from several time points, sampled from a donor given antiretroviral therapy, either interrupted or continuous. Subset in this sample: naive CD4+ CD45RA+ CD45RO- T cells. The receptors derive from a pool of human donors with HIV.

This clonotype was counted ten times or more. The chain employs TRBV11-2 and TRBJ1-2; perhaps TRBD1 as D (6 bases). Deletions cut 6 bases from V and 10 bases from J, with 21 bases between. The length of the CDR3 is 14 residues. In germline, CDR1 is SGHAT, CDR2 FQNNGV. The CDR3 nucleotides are TGTGCCAGCAGAAGCGTTAGAGAGGGGGTCGACTACACCTTC. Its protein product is CASRSVREGVDYTF.

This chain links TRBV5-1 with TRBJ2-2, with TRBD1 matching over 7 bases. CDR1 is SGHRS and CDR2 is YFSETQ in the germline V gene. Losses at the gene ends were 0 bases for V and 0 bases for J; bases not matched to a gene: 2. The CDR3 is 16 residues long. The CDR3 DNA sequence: TGCGCCAGCAGCTTGGTGACAGGGCCGAACACCGGGGAGCTGTTTTTT. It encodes CASSLVTGPNTGELFF.

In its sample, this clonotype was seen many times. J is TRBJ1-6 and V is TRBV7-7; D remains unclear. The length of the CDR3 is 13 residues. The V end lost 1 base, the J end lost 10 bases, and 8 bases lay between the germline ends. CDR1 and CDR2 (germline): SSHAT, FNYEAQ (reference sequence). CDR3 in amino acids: CASSLDSQSPLHF. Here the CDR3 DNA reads TGTGCCAGCAGCTTAGATAGTCAATCACCCCTCCACTTT.

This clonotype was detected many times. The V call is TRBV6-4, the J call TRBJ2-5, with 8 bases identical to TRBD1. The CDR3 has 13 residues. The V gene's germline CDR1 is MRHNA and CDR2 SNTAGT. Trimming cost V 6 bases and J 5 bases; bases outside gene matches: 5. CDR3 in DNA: TGTGCCAGCAGCCTGGGACAGGTCGAGACCCAGTACTTC. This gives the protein CASSLGQVETQYF.

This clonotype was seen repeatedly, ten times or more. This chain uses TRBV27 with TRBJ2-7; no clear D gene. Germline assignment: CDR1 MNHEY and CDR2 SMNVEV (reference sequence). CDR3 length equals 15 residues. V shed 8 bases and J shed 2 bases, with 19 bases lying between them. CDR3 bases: TGTGCCAGCTCAGCCGGGTTGGGTGGAACCTACGAGCAGTACTTC. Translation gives CASSAGLGGTYEQYF.